A selection of T cell receptor beta chains follows, all from one sample in a study of fetal regulatory T cell absence and autoimmunity. The assay was immunoSEQ multiplex PCR, and TCRdb's table has in-frame clones only and misses some. The table lists more than 85,000 clones, more than 70% of them singletons. The sequenced material came from pancreas tissue. The receptors originated from a male donor with IPEX syndrome. Each CDR3 is given with its conserved first and last residue. Each record gives: CDR3 DNA, CDR3 protein, clone size, V gene, J gene, D gene, CDR3 length. D genes are given only for firm matches. Size tells how often a clone was seen (once, few, many) or the class of an expanded clone, and some rows leave it out.

CDR3nt: TGTGCCAGTAGTAACGCCGGGACGCCTAGAGATACGCAGTATTTT; CDR3aa: CASSNAGTPRDTQYF; abundance: .; v_gene: TRBV19; j_gene: TRBJ2-3; d_gene: .; len: 15
CDR3nt: TGTGCCAGCAGTTTTGGGGTAATCAATGAGCAGTTCTTC; CDR3aa: CASSFGVINEQFF; abundance: .; v_gene: TRBV27; j_gene: TRBJ2-1; d_gene: .; len: 13
CDR3nt: TGTGCCAGCAGCTTGGGACAGGGATACAATGAGCAGTTCTTC; CDR3aa: CASSLGQGYNEQFF; abundance: .; v_gene: TRBV7-2; j_gene: TRBJ2-1; d_gene: TRBD1; len: 14
CDR3nt: TGTGCCAGCAGCAAGGAAATGGGGCGCAACAATCAGCCCCAGCATTTT; CDR3aa: CASSKEMGRNNQPQHF; abundance: .; v_gene: TRBV21-1; j_gene: TRBJ1-5; d_gene: .; len: 16
CDR3nt: TGTGCCAGCAGTTTAATAGGGGGCAATCAGCCCCAGCATTTT; CDR3aa: CASSLIGGNQPQHF; abundance: .; v_gene: TRBV27; j_gene: TRBJ1-5; d_gene: .; len: 14
CDR3nt: TGTGCCAGCTCACCCGGGACCGCCGTCAATGAGCAGTTCTTC; CDR3aa: CASSPGTAVNEQFF; abundance: .; v_gene: TRBV18; j_gene: TRBJ2-1; d_gene: .; len: 14
CDR3nt: TGTGCCAGCAGCCTTGACAGGGGGCAAGAGACCCAGTACTTC; CDR3aa: CASSLDRGQETQYF; abundance: .; v_gene: TRBV6-1; j_gene: TRBJ2-5; d_gene: TRBD1; len: 14
CDR3nt: TGTGCCAGCAGCTTAGGTCCCCAAGAGACCCAGTACTTC; CDR3aa: CASSLGPQETQYF; abundance: .; v_gene: TRBV7-2; j_gene: TRBJ2-5; d_gene: .; len: 13
CDR3nt: TGTGCCACTCATAGGGACACGGGGTCCGGGGAGCTGTTTTTT; CDR3aa: CATHRDTGSGELFF; abundance: .; v_gene: TRBV7-9; j_gene: TRBJ2-2; d_gene: .; len: 14
CDR3nt: TGTGCCAGCAGTGAGGGCACTGAAGCTTTCTTT; CDR3aa: CASSEGTEAFF; abundance: .; v_gene: TRBV6-1; j_gene: TRBJ1-1; d_gene: .; len: 11
CDR3nt: TGCGCCAGCAGCTTGAGGACAGGGTTCTACGAGCAGTACTTC; CDR3aa: CASSLRTGFYEQYF; abundance: few; v_gene: TRBV5-1; j_gene: TRBJ2-7; d_gene: TRBD1; len: 14
CDR3nt: TGCGCCAGCAGCCTAGGCTGGGGGCGGGATACGCAGTATTTT; CDR3aa: CASSLGWGRDTQYF; abundance: .; v_gene: TRBV4-1; j_gene: TRBJ2-3; d_gene: .; len: 14
CDR3nt: TGCGCCAGCAGCTTGGGGACTAGCGGGGGCTACGAGCAGTACTTC; CDR3aa: CASSLGTSGGYEQYF; abundance: few; v_gene: TRBV5-1; j_gene: TRBJ2-7; d_gene: TRBD2; len: 15
CDR3nt: TGCGCCAGCAGCTTGGACCGGACTAGCGCCTACGAGCAGTACTTC; CDR3aa: CASSLDRTSAYEQYF; abundance: few; v_gene: TRBV5-1; j_gene: TRBJ2-7; d_gene: TRBD2; len: 15
CDR3nt: TGTGCCAGCTCACCACCGAATGGAGGGGACACTGAAGCTTTCTTT; CDR3aa: CASSPPNGGDTEAFF; abundance: once; v_gene: TRBV18; j_gene: TRBJ1-1; d_gene: .; len: 15
CDR3nt: TGCGCCAGCAGCGGCGGGGACAGTAATGAAAAACTGTTTTTT; CDR3aa: CASSGGDSNEKLFF; abundance: .; v_gene: TRBV5-1; j_gene: TRBJ1-4; d_gene: TRBD1; len: 14
CDR3nt: TGTGCCAGCAGAAGCAGGGGAACCTACGAGCAGTACTTC; CDR3aa: CASRSRGTYEQYF; abundance: .; v_gene: TRBV5-4; j_gene: TRBJ2-7; d_gene: .; len: 13